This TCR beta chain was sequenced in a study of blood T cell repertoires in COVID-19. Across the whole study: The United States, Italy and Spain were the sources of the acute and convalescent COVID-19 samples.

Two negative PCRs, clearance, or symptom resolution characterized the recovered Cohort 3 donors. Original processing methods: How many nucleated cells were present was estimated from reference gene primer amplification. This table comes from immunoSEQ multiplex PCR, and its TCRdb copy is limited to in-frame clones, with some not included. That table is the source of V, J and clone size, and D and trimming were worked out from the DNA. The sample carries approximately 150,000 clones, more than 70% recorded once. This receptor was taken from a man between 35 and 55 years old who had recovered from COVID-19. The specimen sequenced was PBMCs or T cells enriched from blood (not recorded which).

The DNA for the CDR3 is TGTGCCAGCAGTTTAACGGGACAGGGGGCGCGAACAGGATCACCCCTCCACTTT. As protein: CASSLTGQGARTGSPLHF. The J gene is TRBJ1-6, the V gene TRBV28, with 12 bases aligning to TRBD1. V was pared by 2 bases and J by 10 bases, with 12 bases of the junction left unmatched. Germline CDR1 MDHEN, CDR2 SYDVKM. This CDR3 region has 18 residues.